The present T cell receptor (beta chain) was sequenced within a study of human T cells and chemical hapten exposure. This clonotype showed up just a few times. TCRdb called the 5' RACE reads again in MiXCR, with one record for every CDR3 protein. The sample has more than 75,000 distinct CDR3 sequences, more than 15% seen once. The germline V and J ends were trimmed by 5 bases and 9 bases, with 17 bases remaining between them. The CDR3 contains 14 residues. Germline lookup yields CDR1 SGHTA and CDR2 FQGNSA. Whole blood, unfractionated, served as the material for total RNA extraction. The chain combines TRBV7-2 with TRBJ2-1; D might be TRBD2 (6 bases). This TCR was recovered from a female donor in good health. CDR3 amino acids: CASSPMPGGGEQFF. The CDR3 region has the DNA TGTGCCAGCAGCCCCATGCCCGGGGGAGGTGAGCAGTTCTTC.